Sequencing of this T cell receptor (beta chain) was carried out in a study of regulatory T cells in long-lasting Graves disease. Study results and limitations: More public clonotypes were shared by persistent patients (around 3,000) than by new patients (about 1,000).

As regards this clonotype: The antigen is undetermined.

Construction of TCR beta libraries relied on iRepertoire HTBI primers and on Arm-PCR targeting CDR3 regions. TCRdb ran MiXCR on the multiplex PCR reads and lists one entry per CDR3 protein. The sample records around 400,000 distinct CDR3 sequences, 23% being singletons. The CDR3 length is 16 residues. Germline V gives CDR1 SQVTM, CDR2 ANQGSEA. Trimming removed 3 bases at V and 3 bases at J, with 21 bases between. The time point is: persistent/refractory GD, antithyroid drugs over 5 years with positive TRAb. After RNA was extracted from PBMCs, the TCR library was made from it. This TCR derives from a female donor with Graves disease. The genes are TRBV29-1 and TRBJ2-7; perhaps TRBD2 as D (5 bases). This specimen was peripheral blood mononuclear cells (PBMCs), taken when the disease was refractory, from a patient treated with antithyroid drugs. CDR3 bases: TGCAGCGTTGAGGAATGGGAGCCGACGGGGTTCTACGAGCAGTACTTC. Encoded protein: CSVEEWEPTGFYEQYF.